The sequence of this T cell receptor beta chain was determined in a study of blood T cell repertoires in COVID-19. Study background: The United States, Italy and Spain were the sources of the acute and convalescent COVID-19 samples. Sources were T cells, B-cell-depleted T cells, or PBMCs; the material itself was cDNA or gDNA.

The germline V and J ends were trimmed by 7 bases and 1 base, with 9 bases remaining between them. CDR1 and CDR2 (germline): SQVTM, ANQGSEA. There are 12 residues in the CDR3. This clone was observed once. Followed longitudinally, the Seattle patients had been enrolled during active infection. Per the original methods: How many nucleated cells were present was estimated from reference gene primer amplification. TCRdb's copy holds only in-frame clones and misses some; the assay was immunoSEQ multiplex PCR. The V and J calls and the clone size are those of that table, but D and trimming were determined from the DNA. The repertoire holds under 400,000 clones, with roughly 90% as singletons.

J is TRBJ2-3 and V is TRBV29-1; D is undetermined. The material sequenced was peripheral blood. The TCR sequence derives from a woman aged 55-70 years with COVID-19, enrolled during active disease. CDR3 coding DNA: TGCAGCGGAGAACTGGGCACAGATACGCAGTATTTT. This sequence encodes CSGELGTDTQYF.